This T cell receptor beta chain was sequenced in a study of cytomegalovirus exposure and HLA in healthy donors. Study results and caveats: Highly shared sequence variants in one cluster were likely a sequencing artifact. A later analysis reportedly found fewer N-insertions in an Asian-associated ancestry cluster than the roughly 680-donor mean. Sequencing depth across donors, presence/absence analyses assumed, was roughly uniform.

V shed 1 base and J shed 5 bases, with 11 bases lying between them. Looked up from germline, CDR1 is LNHNV and CDR2 is YYDKDF (reference sequence). The CDR3 contains 15 residues. Points on this clone: No antigen is known for it.

PCR involved 60 Vbeta and 13 Jbeta primers. Profiling relied on immunoSEQ multiplex PCR, and the TCRdb table lists in-frame clones only, not all of them. The sample includes approximately 100,000 clones, 76% seen only once; the top ten take about 9.3%. Sequencing was performed on PBMCs. The J gene is TRBJ1-4, the V gene TRBV15, with no clear D. This receptor was taken from a woman aged 18-29 years in good health and CMV-seropositive. The CDR3 protein is CATSRVADQNEKLFF. CDR3 nucleotides: TGTGCCACCAGCAGAGTCGCGGATCAGAATGAAAAACTGTTTTTT.